This T cell receptor beta chain was captured in a study of blood T cell repertoires in COVID-19. Assay used: immunoSEQ multiplex PCR; TCRdb lists only in-frame clones, some missing. There are roughly 300,000 clones in the sample; roughly nine tenths occur only once, and less than 15% lies in the top ten. This CDR3 region has 19 residues. This chain links TRBV12-1 with TRBJ2-5; the table gives TRBD1 as D, unverified against the DNA. TRBV12-1 is shown as a pseudogene. Sequenced material: peripheral blood. This TCR was recovered from a woman aged 25 to 45 with COVID-19, enrolled during active disease. The CDR3 is CASSLFRTKGDTGWETQYF. In nucleotides, the CDR3 is TGTGCCAGCAGCTTGTTCCGGACCAAAGGGGACACCGGTTGGGAGACCCAGTACTTC.